This entry describes one T cell receptor beta chain. Per the authors' pipeline: Reference gene primer amplification yielded estimated nucleated cell counts. Sequenced by immunoSEQ multiplex PCR; TCRdb stores in-frame clones only, minus some. D and trimming come from the DNA, and the V and J calls and clone size come from that table. The top ten hold around 27% of the sample, which has around 77,000 clones, more than 75% seen once. This sample was included in a study of blood T cell repertoires in COVID-19. Across the study: Acute and convalescent COVID-19 specimens originated in the United States, Italy and Spain. PBMCs, B-cell-depleted T cells, or T cells were the source of the cDNA or gDNA that made up the material.

The germline V gene encodes CDR1 LNHDA and CDR2 SQIVND (reference sequence). V was trimmed by 5 bases and J by 8 bases, leaving 13 bases between them. CDR3 length equals 13 residues. This TCR came from an elderly woman with active or convalescent COVID-19. The gene calls are TRBV19 and TRBJ2-1; a weak D match, TRBD1 (5 bases). The sequenced sample was peripheral blood. CDR3 DNA: TGTGCCAGTAGTCCGTCAGGGTCGGATGAGCAGTTCTTC. This codes for CASSPSGSDEQFF.